A single sample is the source of the 28 T cell receptor beta chains below, sequenced in a study of blood T cells in healthy people across ages. The authors ran a second PCR of about 6 to 11 cycles using a sample-barcoded 5' primer and a J-beta primer mix. TCRdb re-derived calls from the 5' RACE reads in MiXCR, one entry per CDR3 protein. Of 800,000 to 1,000,000 distinct CDR3 sequences in the sample, around 48% were seen once. Sequenced input: blood. These receptors came from a man aged 25 to 40 in good health.

This clonotype turned up a few times. The rearrangement joins TRBV5-1 to TRBJ2-1; D possibly matches TRBD1 or TRBD2 (6 bases each). The CDR3 consists of 15 residues. V dropped 1 base and J dropped 8 bases, with 16 bases sitting between them. Germline CDR1 reads SGHRS; CDR2 reads YFSETQ. CDR3 in amino acids: CASSLWRGKGDEQFF. The CDR3 bases are TGCGCCAGCAGCTTGTGGCGGGGTAAGGGGGATGAGCAGTTCTTC. Full variable domain (missing parts from reference TRBV5-1 and TRBJ2-1): KAGVTQTPRYLIKTRGQQVTLSCSPISGHRSVSWYQQTPGQGLQFLFEYFSETQRNKGNFPGRFSGRQFSNSRSEMNVSTLELGDSALYLCASSLWRGKGDEQFFGPGTRLTVL.

V is TRBV3-1 and J is TRBJ2-5; unclear D gene. The CDR3 is 15 amino acids. CDR1 is LGHDT, CDR2 YNNKEL, per germline (reference sequence). Trimming stripped 3 bases from V and 5 bases from J, with 16 bases between. The CDR3 DNA reads as TGTGCCAGCAGCCATTTAGATAGACGGCCGGAGACCCAGTACTTC. As protein: CASSHLDRRPETQYF.

This clonotype was observed once. The chain carries TRBV7-9 and TRBJ1-6, with TRBD1 matching 7 bases. V trimming: 1 base; J trimming: 10 bases; junction bases outside the gene matches: 10. Germline values: CDR1 SEHNR, CDR2 FQNEAQ (reference sequence). The CDR3 totals 16 residues. Here the CDR3 reads CASSLDLGDRESPLHF. The CDR3 DNA follows: TGTGCCAGCAGCTTAGATCTGGGTGACAGGGAATCACCCCTCCACTTT.

The gene calls are TRBV20-1 and TRBJ2-7; either TRBD1 or TRBD2 may fit D (5 bases each). CDR1 is DFQATT, CDR2 SNEGSKA, per germline (reference sequence). Trimming removed 3 bases from V and 4 bases from J, with 13 bases in between. This CDR3 has 13 residues. This CDR3 is CSASPMGEYEQYF. The CDR3 nucleotides are TGCAGTGCTAGTCCCATGGGGGAGTACGAGCAGTACTTC.

This clonotype was seen a handful of times. The chain carries TRBV6-5 and TRBJ2-3, with 10 positions matching TRBD2. With V trimmed by 4 bases and J by 9 bases, 7 bases remained unmatched. The germline gives CDR1 MNHEY, CDR2 SVGAGI. CDR3 length: 14 amino acids. The CDR3 DNA sequence: TGTGCCAGCAGTTCGCTAGCGGGGGTTATGACGCAGTATTTT. As protein: CASSSLAGVMTQYF.

The chain couples TRBV9 to TRBJ2-2; D not resolved. Germline loops: CDR1 SGDLS, CDR2 YYNGEE. V lost 7 bases and J 0 bases, leaving 13 bases between the germline ends. The CDR3 extends over 15 amino acids. CDR3 protein: CASSIGWSNTGELFF. In nucleotides, the CDR3 is TGTGCCAGCTCCATCGGATGGTCGAACACCGGGGAGCTGTTTTTT.

The chain is built from TRBV6-2 or TRBV6-3 and TRBJ1-1, with 8 bases lining up with TRBD1. This CDR3 region has 15 residues. Germline loops: CDR1 MNHEY, CDR2 SVGEGT. The V segment lost 5 bases and the J segment 6 bases; nucleotides outside the gene matches: 11. CDR3 nucleotides: TGTGCCAGCAGTAAGGACCGGGACAGGATCCCTGAAGCTTTCTTT. This gives the protein CASSKDRDRIPEAFF.

In this sample, this clonotype turned up a few times. This chain connects TRBV2 to TRBJ2-3; a weak D match, TRBD2 (5 bases). The germline CDR1 and CDR2 sequences are SNHLY and FYNNEI. V lost 7 bases to trimming and J lost 2 bases, with 7 bases between them. The CDR3 sequence is 12 residues long. The CDR3 region has the DNA TGTGCCAGCACGGGGTTCACAGATACGCAGTATTTT. It encodes CASTGFTDTQYF. Complete variable domain (other parts from reference TRBV2 and TRBJ2-3): EPEVTQTPSHQVTQMGQEVILRCVPISNHLYFYWYRQILGQKVEFLVSFYNNEISEKSEIFDDQFSVERPDGSNFTLKIRSTKLEDSAMYFCASTGFTDTQYFGPGTRLTVL.

The genes are TRBV18 and TRBJ1-1, with D tentatively TRBD1 (5 bases). This CDR3 has 16 residues. The V gene lost 8 bases and the J gene lost 1 base, with 20 bases spanning the gap. Germline CDR1 and CDR2: KGHSH and LQKENI. CDR3: CASTQGFGTWNTEAFF. CDR3 coding DNA: TGTGCCAGCACTCAGGGTTTCGGCACTTGGAACACTGAAGCTTTCTTT.

The rearrangement uses TRBV6-5 and TRBJ2-6; possibly TRBD1 for D (5 bases). The CDR3 has 16 amino acids. V was cut by 5 bases and J by 0 bases, with 11 bases left in between. The germline gives CDR1 MNHEY, CDR2 SVGAGI. CDR3 region: CASSKTEVSGANVLTF. The CDR3 nucleotides are TGTGCCAGCAGTAAGACAGAGGTCTCTGGGGCCAACGTCCTGACTTTC.

V gene TRBV5-1 combines with J gene TRBJ1-6; D is possibly TRBD1 (6 bases). This CDR3 has 14 amino acids. Trimming shortened V by 3 bases and J by 6 bases, and 10 bases separated the two germline ends. Germline CDR1 reads SGHRS; CDR2 reads YFSETQ. CDR3 DNA: TGCGCCAGCAGCTGGGACACCAGTAATTCACCCCTCCACTTT. Translated, it gives CASSWDTSNSPLHF.

V gene TRBV4-1 combines with J gene TRBJ2-3, with a possible D match to TRBD1 (5 bases). The length of the CDR3 is 15 residues. Trimming took 4 bases from V and 0 from J, leaving 11 bases between them. CDR1 is MGHRA, CDR2 YSYEKL, per germline. CDR3 sequence: CASSRGFGSTDTQYF. CDR3 DNA sequence: TGCGCCAGCAGCCGGGGCTTTGGGAGCACAGATACGCAGTATTTT.

This clonotype was counted at least ten times. The V call is TRBV27, the J call TRBJ2-3; 7 nucleotides agree with TRBD2. The CDR3 sequence is 15 residues long. V was pared by 4 bases and J by 8 bases, with 12 bases of the junction left unmatched. Germline-derived CDR1 and CDR2 are MNHEY and SMNVEV (reference sequence). The CDR3 sequence is CASSYSSAGRRTQYF. The CDR3 DNA follows: TGTGCCAGCAGTTACTCGTCAGCGGGGAGGCGTACGCAGTATTTT.

This chain links TRBV20-1 with TRBJ1-4, with D unclear. The germline V gene encodes CDR1 DFQATT and CDR2 SNEGSKA (reference sequence). The CDR3 loop spans 16 amino acids. V lost 3 bases, J lost 5 bases, and 19 bases lay in between. The CDR3 protein is CSARPGRATQNEKLFF. CDR3 sequence (DNA): TGCAGTGCTAGGCCGGGGAGGGCAACTCAAAATGAAAAACTGTTTTTT.

V is TRBV6-1 and J is TRBJ2-7, with a tentative D call TRBD1 (5 bases). This CDR3 is 15 amino acids long. Germline V lookup: CDR1 MNHNS, CDR2 SASEGT. V lost 3 bases to trimming and J lost 0 bases, with 12 bases between them. CDR3 DNA: TGTGCCAGCAGTGACTCGGCGACAGTCTCCTACGAGCAGTACTTC. As protein: CASSDSATVSYEQYF.

This clonotype was detected many times. J is TRBJ2-5 and V is TRBV5-1; perhaps TRBD2 as D (5 bases). The germline CDR1 and CDR2 sequences are SGHRS and YFSETQ. V was pared by 5 bases and J by 1 base, with 9 bases between. The CDR3 spans 13 residues. CDR3 nucleotide sequence: TGCGCCAGCAGATCCACTAGCCAAGAGACCCAGTACTTC. This encodes CASRSTSQETQYF.

CDR3 nucleotides: TGTGCCAGCAGCCAAGATGAGATCCCGTGGCCCTATGGCTACACCTTC. Amino acids: CASSQDEIPWPYGYTF. This rearrangement joins TRBV3-1 to TRBJ1-2; D is uncertain. Germline V lookup: CDR1 LGHDT, CDR2 YNNKEL (reference sequence). This CDR3 contains 16 residues. The ends were cut back, 0 bases at V and 4 bases at J, with 15 bases in the middle.

Regarding this clonotype: At one boundary the junction diverges from the germline segment, which might be a read error. V and J are TRBV12-3 or TRBV12-4 and TRBJ1-6; D not resolved. This CDR3 is built from 15 residues. Written as DNA, the CDR3 is TGTGCCAGCAGAACCGGAGTATATCCAAATTCACCCCTCCAATTT. This encodes CASRTGVYPNSPLQF.

The chain links TRBV4-1 to TRBJ2-4; maybe TRBD1 (6 bases). V was cut by 4 bases and J by 9 bases, with 19 bases left in between. Germline CDR1 MGHRA, CDR2 YSYEKL. CDR3 length: 15 residues. CDR3 loop: CASSPHGPQGSIQYF. CDR3 DNA sequence: TGCGCCAGCAGCCCCCACGGCCCTCAGGGGAGCATTCAGTACTTC.

The chain carries TRBV2 and TRBJ2-2; D remains unclear. The CDR3 has 14 residues. Trimming cost V 7 bases and J 2 bases, with 11 bases left between them. Germline values: CDR1 SNHLY, CDR2 FYNNEI. DNA for the CDR3: TGTGCCAGCACCTTGGGATTAAACACCGGGGAGCTGTTTTTT. Translating it yields CASTLGLNTGELFF.

The chain links TRBV13 to TRBJ2-4, with 10 nucleotides matching TRBD1. The end of the DNA fits TRBJ2-7 better, so the J call may be wrong. The CDR3 is made up of 14 amino acids. From germline, CDR1 is PRHDT and CDR2 FYEKMQ (reference sequence). CDR3 loop: CASSGGQGLSEQYF. In DNA form, the CDR3 reads TGTGCCAGCAGCGGGGGACAGGGGTTAAGCGAGCAGTACTTC.

The chain is built from TRBV6-6 and TRBJ2-1, with 7 positions matching TRBD2. The CDR3 consists of 16 residues. Germline V gene sequence: CDR1 MNHNY, CDR2 SVGAGI (reference sequence). V dropped 6 bases and J dropped 2; count of bases not matched to a gene: 10. This CDR3 is CASSPGRGGTYNEQFF. The DNA of the CDR3 is TGTGCCAGCAGCCCCGGGCGCGGGGGAACCTACAATGAGCAGTTCTTC.

There are many counts of this clonotype. The chain has TRBV5-1 and TRBJ1-6; 7 bases are a match to TRBD1. This CDR3 spans 17 amino acids. Germline V lookup: CDR1 SGHRS, CDR2 YFSETQ. Germline trimming cut 5 bases from V and 2 bases from J; bases unmatched to any gene: 10. The CDR3 nucleotides read TGCGCCAGCAGGCCCGGGACAGATAGGCCCTATAATTCACCCCTCCACTTT. Residues: CASRPGTDRPYNSPLHF.

This chain links TRBV5-1 with TRBJ1-2; TRBD1 might be the D (6 bases). Germline V gene data show CDR1 as SGHRS and CDR2 as YFSETQ. V lost 3 bases to trimming and J lost 12 bases, with 15 bases between them. This CDR3 has 12 residues. The CDR3 DNA follows: TGCGCCAGCAGCTCTAGGGACACCGAAAACACCTTC. Translating it yields CASSSRDTENTF.

Comments on this clonotype: One end of the junction varies from germline; a read error may be responsible. The rearrangement joins TRBV4-1 to TRBJ1-2, with a possible D match to TRBD1 (5 bases). The CDR3 sequence is 15 residues long. Germline V gives CDR1 MGHRA, CDR2 YSYEKL. The CDR3 reads CASSQEVRAGYGHTF. CDR3 DNA: TGCGCCAGCAGCCAAGAAGTCAGGGCGGGCTATGGCCACACCTTC.

The J gene is TRBJ2-1, the V gene TRBV6-5; 8 bases match TRBD1. Germline lookup yields CDR1 MNHEY and CDR2 SVGAGI. CDR3 length equals 15 residues. The ends lost 5 bases at V and 5 bases at J; junction bases unmatched: 8. This CDR3 is CASSRWDRKDNEQFF. DNA of the CDR3: TGTGCCAGCAGTCGATGGGACAGGAAAGACAATGAGCAGTTCTTC.

The J gene is TRBJ1-5, the V gene TRBV20-1; D not certain. This CDR3 comprises 14 residues. Germline values: CDR1 DFQATT, CDR2 SNEGSKA (reference sequence). The V end was cut by 6 bases, the J end by 0 bases, with 12 bases between. The CDR3 nucleotides are TGCAGTGCCGCCGAACATTATAGCAATCAGCCCCAGCATTTT. Translated: CSAAEHYSNQPQHF.

There are a few counts of this clonotype. This chain uses TRBV9 with TRBJ1-1; D call uncertain. Germline V gene sequence: CDR1 SGDLS, CDR2 YYNGEE. V gave up 0 bases and J gave up 3 bases, with 15 bases separating them. This CDR3 has 16 residues. The CDR3 DNA sequence: TGTGCCAGCAGCGTAGATGGGGTGACCAGTTACACTGAAGCTTTCTTT. It yields the protein CASSVDGVTSYTEAFF.